The 7 T cell receptor delta chains given below trace back to one sample, sequenced in a study of γδ T cells in repeated Plasmodium falciparum infection (dated by TCRdb to about 2021). The library was obtained by multiplex PCR. Reads for this sample came from an Illumina MiSeq. After TCRdb called clones again from the public reads with CATT, rows with identical DNA were merged. This sample has roughly 93,000 delta-chain clones in its table, and approximately 1.5% of those were observed once. The ten largest clones represent under 10% of the sample. For bulk TCR repertoire analysis, Vgamma9/Vdelta2+ and Vdelta2-negative gammadelta T cell populations were flow-sorted out of peripheral blood mononuclear cells. Specimen: gamma-delta T cells from blood. These receptors all stem from a pool of human donors (malaria-infected and uninfected, not separated).

This clone has only a few counts. The TCRdb record carries a much larger clone's protein, which differs from this DNA's translation at residue 13; a read error is the likely cause, and the protein listed here is the DNA translation. The V gene is TRDV1; the J gene was not called; the table's D gene call, TRDD3, was not cross checked with the DNA. The length of the CDR3 is 15 residues. CDR1 TSWWSYY and CDR2 QGS come from the germline V gene. In DNA form, the CDR3 reads TGTGCTCTTGGGGAGCCCCTTAACCTGTTCGATAAACCCATCTTT. Translation: CALGEPLNLFDKPIF.

This clone has a handful of counts. One base separates it from a far larger clone, so it is likely a read error. Other DNA sequences in this specimen translate into the identical CDR3. The V gene is TRDV1; the J gene was not called; the table's D call TRDD3 went unverified against the DNA. Germline lookup yields CDR1 TSWWSYY and CDR2 QGS. The CDR3 is made up of 14 amino acids. The CDR3 DNA sequence: TGTGCTCTTGGGGAACCTTCGTACACCGATAAACTCATCTTC. The encoded protein is CALGEPSYTDKLIF.

Points on this clone: The protein in TCRdb stems from a much larger clone and differs at residue 6 from this DNA's translation, likely a read error; here the protein is translated from the DNA. This chain links TRDV1 with TRDJ1, with 10 bases matching TRDD3. After removal of 1 base from V and 8 bases from J, the junction contained 19 bases not matched to a gene. The CDR3 loop spans 19 amino acids. The germline V gene has CDR1 TSWWSYY and CDR2 QGS. The CDR3 DNA sequence: TGTGCTCTTGGGGAACCCCCTTCCTTCCCCACTGGGGGATTACGAAAACTCATCTTT. Protein product: CALGEPPSFPTGGLRKLIF.

In regard to this clone: This likely reflects a read error, since a far larger clone is one base away. The sample holds other DNA sequences that translate to the same CDR3. The genes are TRDV1 and TRDJ2; the D call may be TRDD1 or TRDD3 (5 bases each). No J gene was available from TCRdb, and it was assigned here by a germline match of the DNA. Germline V CDR1 and CDR2: TSWWSYY, QGS. The CDR3 covers 21 residues. The CDR3 reads CALGEESYHEMGKGETAQLFF. For the CDR3, the DNA is TGCGCTCTTGGGGAAGAGTCGTACCATGAAATGGGCAAAGGGGAGACAGCACAACTCTTCTTT.

This clone was picked up many times. The genes are TRDV1 and TRDJ1, with TRDD3 matching 8 bases. J lost 1 base, V lost 3 bases, and 22 bases had no gene match. CDR3 length: 21 residues. Germline CDR1 is TSWWSYY and CDR2 is QGS. DNA for the CDR3: TGTGCTCTTGGGGAGTTTCCAACGATACCAGTACTGGGGGGCCCCACCGATAAACTCATCTTT. It is translated as CALGEFPTIPVLGGPTDKLIF.

Turning to this clone: TCRdb lists the protein of a much larger clone for this DNA, which differs at residue 12, so this is likely a read error; the protein given here is translated from the DNA itself. V gene TRDV1 combines with J gene TRDJ1; D gene uncertain. The CDR3 covers 23 residues. V was clipped by 0 bases and J by 0 bases, with 32 bases between them. CDR1 and CDR2 from the germline V gene are TSWWSYY and QGS. The DNA for the CDR3 is TGTGCTCTTGGGGAACTAAGTACTTTGACAGTACCCCATGCGCCAATTTACACCGATAAACTCATCTTT. This encodes CALGELSTLTVPHAPIYTDKLIF.

This clone was seen a handful of times. The mismatch at residue 6 between this DNA's translation and the TCRdb protein of a much larger clone likely reflects a read error; the protein shown is translated from the DNA. The genes are TRDV1 and TRDJ1; 10 bases line up with TRDD3. The J gene, left out of TCRdb, was set here by checking the DNA against germline. Germline trimming cut 4 bases from V and 6 bases from J; bases unmatched to any gene: 5. The CDR3 covers 14 residues. Germline V lookup: CDR1 TSWWSYY, CDR2 QGS. CDR3 residues: CALGAGWGINKLIF. CDR3 in DNA: TGTGCTCTTGGGGCCGGCTGGGGGATAAATAAACTCATCTTT.